This T cell receptor (beta chain) derives from a study of cytomegalovirus exposure and HLA in healthy donors (dated by TCRdb to the late 2010s). Study-level background: An earlier analysis of some 620 of the donors reported approximately 260 Gb of sequence data and 117 million unique TCR beta sequences obtained from 180 million or so T cells. Alongside the repertoire data, information on donor age, sex, ethnicity and CMV serostatus was compiled. The number of typed donors differed by locus: roughly 629-630 for A, B, C, DRB1 and DQB1; 500 to 550 for DQA1; fewer than 610 for DPA1; and about 450 for DPB1. About 5 DR-DQ haplotypes were handled as single units for association and clustering, since linkage in the cohort was strong. Rather than drawing on any new phenotypic data, the later analysis identified candidate immune exposures from TCR beta sequences and the way those sequences occurred across donors. The study used immunosequencing to profile the T cell repertoires of hundreds of subjects and linked those repertoires to cytomegalovirus serostatus. A later genetic analysis used genome-wide SNP genotypes for about 60% of the 666 donors, treating that subset as a discovery cohort. The study was designed to test whether signatures of past pathogen exposure could be identified by cataloging public T cell receptors. The study combined high-throughput TCR immunosequencing, statistical association of individual TCRs with disease status, and machine learning to predict cytomegalovirus infection status. The genetic ancestry cluster associated with self-reported Caucasian donors included over 65% of the roughly 410 genotyped donors. Every repertoire in the discovery cohort had been generated on one and the same sequencing platform. Besides the first cohort of roughly 700 subjects, a separate validation cohort made up of roughly 120 different subjects was used. Both class I and class II loci were covered by HLA typing, at four-digit resolution. To decide whether each TCR beta V gene segment behaved as functional or pseudogenic, an earlier analysis of several hundred of the donors relied on high-throughput TCR beta sequencing. An early release covering roughly 600 HLA-typed donors comprised 250 to 350 gigabases of sequencing data and tens of millions of unique TCR sequences. A later analysis re-examined previously published TCR beta repertoires from over 500 donors and added high-resolution HLA genotyping to investigate patterns of TCR occurrence. Across some 400 genotyped donors of the cohort, an average of about 250,000 unique TCR beta nucleotide sequences per donor were sequenced, and roughly 18% of those sequences were non-productive. Results the study describes overall, beyond this receptor: Because HLA typing was unavailable for some donors at each locus, only the typed subset was used in association tests. In a later genetic analysis, fewer N-insertions in productive TCRs were reported among donors in an Asian-associated ancestry cluster than the 666-donor mean. In a later analysis, HLA-associated TCR beta chains showed more clonal expansion and lower generation probabilities than non-associated chains that were equally common. Some IMGT-functional V segments, including TRBV6-2 and TRBV6-3, could not be told apart with the 87-base-pair reads, so those segments were excluded. The authors suggested that the approach could potentially be extended to other disease states and immunological phenotypes. When HLA alleles, especially DR and DQ, strongly co-occurred, TCR associations were difficult to assign to individual alleles. At a false discovery rate of 0.05, a later analysis linked some 17,000 TCR beta sequences to specific HLA alleles. In a later analysis, the rate of TCR association differed among HLA loci, with DRB1 alleles having the most associated TCRs and HLA-C alleles having the fewest. Across donors, most TCR sequences were observed very rarely, whereas some public TCRs were present in many individuals. A group of highly shared sequence variants was considered likely to be a technical artifact of the sequencing pipeline. A later genetic analysis associated a missense DCLRE1C variant with V-gene and J-gene trimming of TCR beta chains, and an independent cohort replicated the association. A later analysis reported that several top co-occurrence clusters appeared linked to parvovirus B19, influenza, CMV and Epstein-Barr virus. An earlier analysis of 450 to 750 of the donors showed that most TCR beta V segments appeared in productive rearrangements either about 90% or about 30% of the time, which broadly matched IMGT annotations. The classifier was reported to diagnose cytomegalovirus status with high specificity and sensitivity in both the original cohort and the validation cohort. The presence/absence analyses assumed that sequencing depth was roughly uniform across donors, and that assumption may not be true. In the study, 150 to 200 TCR beta chains were listed as associated with cytomegalovirus. Fewer than 20 rarely observed V segments, including chromosome 9 orphons, were excluded from the earlier analysis of about 610 of the donors because counts were too low. In vitro tests confirmed that three of the cytomegalovirus-associated TCR beta chains recognize cytomegalovirus antigens. A further reported finding was that TCR beta sequences accurately predicted the HLA-A and HLA-B alleles for most subjects in the first cohort. Linkage disequilibrium might explain the correlated functional status among segregating V segments, but an unknown experimental factor could not be ruled out. A later analysis found that most CMV-associated TCR beta chains appeared HLA-restricted, with HLA associations seemingly driven largely by CMV exposure. In this cohort, only TCR beta chains were sequenced, and detectable features were limited by the absence of alpha or paired-chain data. CMV serostatus was the only immune exposure information available for the cohort.

In total, 630 or so healthy bone marrow donors made up the cohort. Cohort members were all nominally healthy when sampled, although unrecorded immune exposures were likely present. The donor was CMV seronegative and was included in the group of over 300 seronegative cohort members. A peripheral blood sample was provided by each donor, and peripheral blood mononuclear cells were used for TCR beta sequencing. Genomic DNA extraction from the blood cell samples was performed with the Qiagen DNeasy Blood Extraction Kit. Libraries were made using the immunoSEQ multiplex PCR assay. The multiplex PCR relied on a mix of 60 forward primers for TCR Vbeta segments and 13 reverse primers for TCR Jbeta segments. The CDR3 region of rearranged TCR beta genes was amplified from genomic DNA by a multiplex PCR assay. The Illumina HiSeq System was used to sequence the amplified TCR beta libraries as 87-base-pair reads. The paper's data handling went like this. A later analysis counted tens of millions of unique TCR beta chains across the 666 repertoires, and roughly 11 million of these chains were shared by at least two donors. Raw reads were error-corrected and collapsed into unique sequences with a nearest-neighbor algorithm that merged closely related sequences to remove PCR and sequencing errors. To assign V, D and J gene segments, CDR3 sequences were aligned to IMGT reference sequences. For a sequence to be retained, a match of at least six nucleotides was required to both a V gene segment and a J gene segment. A rearrangement counted as productive if the CDR3 had no stop codons and remained in frame with V and J, and every other rearrangement counted as non-productive. CDR3 was defined by IMGT convention, running from the second conserved V-encoded cysteine to the conserved J-encoded phenylalanine. The earlier analysis of some 550 of the donors excluded any sequence lacking an unambiguous match to a single V gene segment. An earlier analysis of a few hundred of the donors called V segments functional above 56.7% productive rearrangements and segregating when the between-donor standard deviation exceeded 5%. To diagnose cytomegalovirus status from the catalog of TCR beta chain sequences, a statistical classification framework was built. V and J gene assignment, in a later analysis, came from comparing TCR nucleotide sequences with IMGT/GENE-DB human TR gene sequences. A later analysis assigned CDR3 sequences and most-parsimonious VDJ recombination scenarios with the TCRdist pipeline. In a later analysis, each TCR beta chain was defined by its CDR3 amino acid sequence together with its V-gene family, and reads lacking a unique V-gene family were excluded. As a way to deal with suspected cross-contamination and a sequencing artifact, a later analysis dropped 450 to 700 nucleotide sequences that were highly shared and had low generation probability. For each public chain, a later analysis derived a clonal expansion index from normalized ranks of inferred template counts within each repertoire. Generation probabilities in a later analysis came from a VDJ recombination model fitted to out-of-frame rearrangements, and those results were checked against IGoR. In a later analysis, TCR-TCR, TCR-HLA and TCR-CMV co-occurrence was scored with hypergeometric tests, and a repertoire-size bias correction was applied to TCR pairs. To estimate false discovery rates, a later analysis permuted the HLA or CMV assignments 20 times. In a later analysis, co-occurring TCRs were grouped using DBSCAN, and TCRdist sequence similarity was added for clustering within HLA-allele-positive subsets. Co-occurrence clustering excluded repertoires with fewer than 30,000 or more than 120,000 public chains, plus five with anomalous nucleotide sharing. As stored in TCRdb, this immuneACCESS dataset retains in-frame rearrangements with V and J assigned. A fraction of the clones does not appear; measured against another copy, unresolved V genes explain less than half of the discrepancy, and the remainder lacks a known reason. V and J calls and clone size are as listed in that table; D and trimming were resolved from the DNA. The sample table lists about 160,000 clones, more than 65% of them with a count of one. About 1.5% of the sample is in the top ten clones.

In regard to this clone: Its recognized antigen is unknown. No much larger clonotype is one base removed from it; base qualities were not supplied.

Measured from the cysteine to the phenylalanine, the CDR3 is 13 residues long. The read is trimmed to its CDR3 DNA, 39 bases read in frame from base 1. The germline V gene supplies CDR1 SGHAT and CDR2 FQNNGV. Germline trimming: 3 bases from V, 6 bases from J; junction bases outside gene matches: 2. The source material was PBMCs. The chain joins TRBV11-2 to TRBJ2-1; TRBD1 fits 7 bases in the junction. The sequence derives from a woman in her thirties in good health and CMV-seronegative. The CDR3 corresponds to CASSFRTGNEQFF. The bases read TGTGCCAGCAGCTTCCGGACAGGCAATGAGCAGTTCTTC.